This T cell receptor (beta chain) was sequenced during a study of shared T cell receptors in the human thymus. The method was immunoSEQ multiplex PCR; TCRdb's version includes in-frame clones alone and lacks a portion of them. Among about 730,000 clones listed, approximately 85% were seen once. CDR1 is MDHEN, CDR2 SYDVKM, per germline. The junction had 7 bases not matched to a gene; V was cut back by 6 bases and J by 4 bases. This CDR3 spans 16 amino acids. The same sample was also used in a study of human thymus T cells. That work adds: Across thymic and blood repertoires, the usage of V and J genes appeared to be biased.

The sequence was collected from a girl under two years old with a congenital heart defect. Specimen: thymocytes. The rearrangement links TRBV28 to TRBJ1-6, with 9 nucleotides matching TRBD1. The CDR3 sequence is CASREGQGVYNSPLHF. The DNA for the CDR3 is TGTGCCAGCAGGGAGGGACAGGGAGTTTATAATTCACCCCTCCACTTT.